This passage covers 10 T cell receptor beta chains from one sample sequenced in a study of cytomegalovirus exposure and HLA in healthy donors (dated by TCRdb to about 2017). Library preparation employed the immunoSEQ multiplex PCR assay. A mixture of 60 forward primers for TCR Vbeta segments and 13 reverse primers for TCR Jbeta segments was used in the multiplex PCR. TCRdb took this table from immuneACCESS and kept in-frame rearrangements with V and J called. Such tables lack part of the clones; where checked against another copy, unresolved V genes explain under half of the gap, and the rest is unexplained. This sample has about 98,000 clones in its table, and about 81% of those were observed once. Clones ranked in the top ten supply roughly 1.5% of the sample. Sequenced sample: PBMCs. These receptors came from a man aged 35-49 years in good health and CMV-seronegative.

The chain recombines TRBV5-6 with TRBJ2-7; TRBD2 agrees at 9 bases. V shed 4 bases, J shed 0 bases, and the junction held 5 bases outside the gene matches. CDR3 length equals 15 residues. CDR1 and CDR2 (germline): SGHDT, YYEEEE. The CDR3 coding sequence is TGTGCCAGCAGCCCTCTAGCGGGGTTCTCCTACGAGCAGTACTTC. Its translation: CASSPLAGFSYEQYF.

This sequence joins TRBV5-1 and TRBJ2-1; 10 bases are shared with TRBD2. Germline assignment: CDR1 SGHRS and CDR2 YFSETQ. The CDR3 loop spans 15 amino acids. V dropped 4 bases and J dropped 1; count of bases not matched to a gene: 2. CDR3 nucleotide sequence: TGCGCCAGCAGCATTAGCGGGGGGTCCTACAATGAGCAGTTCTTC. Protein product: CASSISGGSYNEQFF.

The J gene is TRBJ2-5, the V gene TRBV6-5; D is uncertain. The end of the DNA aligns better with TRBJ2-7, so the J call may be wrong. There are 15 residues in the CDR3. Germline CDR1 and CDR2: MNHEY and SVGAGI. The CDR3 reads CASSYSPVNAYEQYF. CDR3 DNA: TGTGCCAGCAGTTACTCACCGGTGAATGCCTACGAGCAGTACTTC.

This CDR3 reads CASSLALGTGTYYGYTF. The CDR3 bases are TGTGCCAGCAGCTTAGCCTTGGGGACAGGGACATACTATGGCTACACCTTC. The V call is TRBV7-8, the J call TRBJ1-2; 9 positions match TRBD1. Germline lookup yields CDR1 SGHVS and CDR2 FQNEAQ. The CDR3 length is 17 residues. The V and J ends lost 0 bases and 3 bases, in that order; junction bases with no gene match: 8.

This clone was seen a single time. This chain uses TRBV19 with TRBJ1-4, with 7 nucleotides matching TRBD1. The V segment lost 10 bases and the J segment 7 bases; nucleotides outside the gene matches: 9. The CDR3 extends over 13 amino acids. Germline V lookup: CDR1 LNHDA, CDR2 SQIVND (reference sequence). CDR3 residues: CATNTGDSEKLFF. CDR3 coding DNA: TGTGCCACCAATACAGGGGATTCTGAAAAACTGTTTTTT.

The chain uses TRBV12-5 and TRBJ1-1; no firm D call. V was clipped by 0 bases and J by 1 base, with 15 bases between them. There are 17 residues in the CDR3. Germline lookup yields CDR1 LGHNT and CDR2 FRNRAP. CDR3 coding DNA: TGTGCTAGTGGTTTGGTAAGTTCGAACAAAAGGAACACTGAAGCTTTCTTT. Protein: CASGLVSSNKRNTEAFF.

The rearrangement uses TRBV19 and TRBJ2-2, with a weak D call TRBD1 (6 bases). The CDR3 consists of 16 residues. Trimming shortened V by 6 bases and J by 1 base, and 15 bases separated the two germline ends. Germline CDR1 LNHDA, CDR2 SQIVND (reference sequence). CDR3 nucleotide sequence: TGTGCCAGTAGGGACCCCATCAGGGGGAACACCGGGGAGCTGTTTTTT. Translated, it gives CASRDPIRGNTGELFF.

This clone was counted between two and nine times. CDR3 amino acids: CASSPILLIYNEQFF. CDR3 coding DNA: TGTGCCAGCAGTCCAATCCTCCTAATTTACAATGAGCAGTTCTTC. This chain uses TRBV27 with TRBJ2-1; D is unclear. There are 15 residues in the CDR3. V dropped 5 bases and J dropped 4 bases, with 15 bases sitting between them. Germline V gene sequence: CDR1 MNHEY, CDR2 SMNVEV (reference sequence).

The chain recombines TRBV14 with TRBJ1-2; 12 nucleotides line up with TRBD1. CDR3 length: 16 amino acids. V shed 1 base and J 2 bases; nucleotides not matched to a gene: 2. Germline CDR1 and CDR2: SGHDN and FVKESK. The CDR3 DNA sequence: TGTGCCAGCAGCCAAGTCGGGACAGGGGGCAACTATGGCTACACCTTC. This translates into CASSQVGTGGNYGYTF.

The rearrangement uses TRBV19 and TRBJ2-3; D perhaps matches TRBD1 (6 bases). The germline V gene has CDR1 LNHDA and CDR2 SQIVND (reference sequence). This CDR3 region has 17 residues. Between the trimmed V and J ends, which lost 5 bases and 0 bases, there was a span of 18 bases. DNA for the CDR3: TGTGCCAGTAGTTCACATACAGGGAACCCCAGCACAGATACGCAGTATTTT. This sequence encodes CASSSHTGNPSTDTQYF.